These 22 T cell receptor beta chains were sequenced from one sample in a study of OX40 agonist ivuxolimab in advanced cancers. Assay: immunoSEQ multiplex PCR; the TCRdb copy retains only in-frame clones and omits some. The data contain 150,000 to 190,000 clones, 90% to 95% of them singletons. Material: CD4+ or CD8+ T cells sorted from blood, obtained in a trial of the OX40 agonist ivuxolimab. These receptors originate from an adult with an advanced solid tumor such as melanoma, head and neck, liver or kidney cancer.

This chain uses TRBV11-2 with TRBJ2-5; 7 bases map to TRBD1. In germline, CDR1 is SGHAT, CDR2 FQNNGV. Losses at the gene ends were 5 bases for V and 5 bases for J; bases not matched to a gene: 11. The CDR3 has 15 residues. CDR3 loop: CASSRDSGYWETQYF. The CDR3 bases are TGTGCCAGCAGCCGGGACAGTGGGTATTGGGAGACCCAGTACTTC.

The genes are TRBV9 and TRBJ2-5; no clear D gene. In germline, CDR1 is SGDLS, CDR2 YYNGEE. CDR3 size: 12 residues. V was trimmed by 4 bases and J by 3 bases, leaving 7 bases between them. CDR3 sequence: CASSPREETQYF. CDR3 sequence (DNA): TGTGCCAGCAGCCCCCGGGAAGAGACCCAGTACTTC.

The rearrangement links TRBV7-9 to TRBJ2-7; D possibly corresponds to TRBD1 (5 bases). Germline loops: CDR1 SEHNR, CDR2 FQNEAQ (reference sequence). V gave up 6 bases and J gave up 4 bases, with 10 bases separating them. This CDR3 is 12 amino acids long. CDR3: CASSFQGYEQYF. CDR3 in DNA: TGTGCCAGCAGTTTTCAGGGATACGAGCAGTACTTC. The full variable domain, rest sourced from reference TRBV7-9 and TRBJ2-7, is DTGVSQNPRHKITKRGQNVTFRCDPISEHNRLYWYRQTLGQGPEFLTYFQNEAQLEKSRLLSDRFSAERPKGSFSTLEIQRTEQGDSAMYLCASSFQGYEQYFGPGTRLTVT.

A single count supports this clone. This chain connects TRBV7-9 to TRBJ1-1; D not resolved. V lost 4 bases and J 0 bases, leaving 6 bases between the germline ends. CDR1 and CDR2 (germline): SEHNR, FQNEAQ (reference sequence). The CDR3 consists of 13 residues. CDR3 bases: TGTGCCAGCAGCTCCCGTATGAACACTGAAGCTTTCTTT. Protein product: CASSSRMNTEAFF.

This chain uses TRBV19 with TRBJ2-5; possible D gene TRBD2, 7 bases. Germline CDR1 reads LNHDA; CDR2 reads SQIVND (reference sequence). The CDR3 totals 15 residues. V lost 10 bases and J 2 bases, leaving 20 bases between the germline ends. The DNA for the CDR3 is TGTGCCACCCAAAGGGGGAGGGGGGGGCAAGAGACCCAGTACTTC. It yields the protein CATQRGRGGQETQYF.

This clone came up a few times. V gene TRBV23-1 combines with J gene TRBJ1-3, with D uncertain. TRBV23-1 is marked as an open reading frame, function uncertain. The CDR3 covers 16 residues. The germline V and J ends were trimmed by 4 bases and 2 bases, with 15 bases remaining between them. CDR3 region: CASSPAPPGPGNTIYF. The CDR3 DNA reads TGCGCCAGCAGTCCAGCCCCCCCCGGACCTGGAAACACCATATATTTT.

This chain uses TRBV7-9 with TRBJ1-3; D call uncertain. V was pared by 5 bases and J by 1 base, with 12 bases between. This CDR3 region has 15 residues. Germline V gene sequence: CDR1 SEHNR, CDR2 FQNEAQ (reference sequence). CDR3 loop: CASSDRLVSGNTIYF. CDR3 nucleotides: TGTGCCAGCAGCGACCGGCTTGTATCTGGAAACACCATATATTTT.

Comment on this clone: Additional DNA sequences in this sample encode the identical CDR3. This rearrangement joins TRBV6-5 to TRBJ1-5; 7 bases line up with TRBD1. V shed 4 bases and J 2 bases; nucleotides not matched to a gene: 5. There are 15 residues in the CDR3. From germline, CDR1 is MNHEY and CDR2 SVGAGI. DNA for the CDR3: TGTGCCAGCAGTTCCCGGACAGGTGGCAATCAGCCCCAGCATTTT. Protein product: CASSSRTGGNQPQHF.

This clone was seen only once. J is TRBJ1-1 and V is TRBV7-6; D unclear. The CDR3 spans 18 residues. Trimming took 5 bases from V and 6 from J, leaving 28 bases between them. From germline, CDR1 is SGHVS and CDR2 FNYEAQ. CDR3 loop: CASSRTYTRRGRGAEAFF. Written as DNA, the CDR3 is TGTGCCAGCAGCCGCACCTATACCCGCAGAGGGCGCGGCGCTGAAGCTTTCTTT.

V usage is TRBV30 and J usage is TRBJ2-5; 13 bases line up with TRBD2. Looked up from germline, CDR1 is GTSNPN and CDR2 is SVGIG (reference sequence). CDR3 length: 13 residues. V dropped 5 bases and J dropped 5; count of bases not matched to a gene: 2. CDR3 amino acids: CAWGLAGAETQYF. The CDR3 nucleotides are TGTGCCTGGGGACTAGCGGGAGCGGAGACCCAGTACTTC. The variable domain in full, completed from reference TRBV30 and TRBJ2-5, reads SQTIHQWPATLVQPVGSPLSLECTVEGTSNPNLYWYRQAAGRGLQLLFYSVGIGQISSEVPQNLSASRPQDRQFILSSKKLLLSDSGFYLCAWGLAGAETQYFGPGTRLLVL.

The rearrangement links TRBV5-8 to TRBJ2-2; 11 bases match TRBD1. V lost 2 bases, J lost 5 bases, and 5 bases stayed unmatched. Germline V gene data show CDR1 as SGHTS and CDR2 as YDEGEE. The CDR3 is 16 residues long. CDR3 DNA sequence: TGTGCCAGCAGCTTCTCGGACAGGGGGCAAACCGGGGAGCTGTTTTTT. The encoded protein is CASSFSDRGQTGELFF.

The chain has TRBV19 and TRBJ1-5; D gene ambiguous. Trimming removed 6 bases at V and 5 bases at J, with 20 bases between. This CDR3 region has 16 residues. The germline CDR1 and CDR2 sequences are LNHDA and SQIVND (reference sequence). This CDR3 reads CASRVGWAAAYQPQHF. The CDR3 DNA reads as TGTGCCAGTAGGGTCGGGTGGGCGGCAGCGTATCAGCCCCAGCATTTT.

CDR3 residues: CASSQDPQGGTGELFF. Written as DNA, the CDR3 is TGCGCCAGCAGCCAAGACCCACAGGGTGGCACCGGGGAGCTGTTTTTT. This chain connects TRBV4-3 to TRBJ2-2, with TRBD1 as a possible D gene (6 bases). This CDR3 spans 16 amino acids. Trimming took 0 bases from V and 4 from J, leaving 12 bases between them. The germline CDR1 and CDR2 sequences are LGHNA and YSLEER.

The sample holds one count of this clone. CDR3 coding DNA: TGTGCCAGCAGCTTAGATGGGGGAGGCAATCAGCCCCAGCATTTT. Translated: CASSLDGGGNQPQHF. The chain links TRBV7-2 to TRBJ1-5, with a possible D match to TRBD1 (5 bases). Germline V lookup: CDR1 SGHTA, CDR2 FQGNSA. The V end lost 1 base, the J end lost 2 bases, and 9 bases lay between the germline ends. The CDR3 is 15 residues long.

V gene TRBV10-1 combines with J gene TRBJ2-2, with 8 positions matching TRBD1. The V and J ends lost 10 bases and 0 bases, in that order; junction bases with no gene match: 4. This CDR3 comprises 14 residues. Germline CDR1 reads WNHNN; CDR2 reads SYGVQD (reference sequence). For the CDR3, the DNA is TGCGCCATCCTGACAGGGGCGAACACCGGGGAGCTGTTTTTT. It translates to CAILTGANTGELFF.

CDR3: CATSMTSGGPGWETQYF. In DNA, the CDR3 is TGTGCCACCAGCATGACTAGCGGGGGCCCCGGGTGGGAGACCCAGTACTTC. This chain uses TRBV15 with TRBJ2-5; 12 bases map to TRBD2. Germline V gives CDR1 LNHNV, CDR2 YYDKDF (reference sequence). The trim removed 4 bases at V and 5 bases at J, leaving 11 bases unmatched. The CDR3 has 17 residues.

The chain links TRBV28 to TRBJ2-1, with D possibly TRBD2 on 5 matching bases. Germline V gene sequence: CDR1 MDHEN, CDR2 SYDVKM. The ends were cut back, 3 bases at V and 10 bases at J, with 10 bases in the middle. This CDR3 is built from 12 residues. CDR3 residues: CASSLSRGEQFF. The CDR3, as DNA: TGTGCCAGCAGTTTGTCCCGGGGAGAGCAGTTCTTC.

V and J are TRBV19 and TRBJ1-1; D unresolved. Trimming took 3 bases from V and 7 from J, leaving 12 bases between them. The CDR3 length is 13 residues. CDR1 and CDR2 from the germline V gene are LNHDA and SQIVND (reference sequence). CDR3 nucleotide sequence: TGTGCCAGTAGTATGTGGAGGGATTTTGAAGCTTTCTTT. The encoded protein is CASSMWRDFEAFF.

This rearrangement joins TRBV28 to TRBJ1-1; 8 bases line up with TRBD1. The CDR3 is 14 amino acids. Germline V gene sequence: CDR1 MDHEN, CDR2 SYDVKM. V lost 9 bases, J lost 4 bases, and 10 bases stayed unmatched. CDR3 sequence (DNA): TGTGCCAGTCGGACAGGGAGTCGGATCACTGAAGCTTTCTTT. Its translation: CASRTGSRITEAFF.

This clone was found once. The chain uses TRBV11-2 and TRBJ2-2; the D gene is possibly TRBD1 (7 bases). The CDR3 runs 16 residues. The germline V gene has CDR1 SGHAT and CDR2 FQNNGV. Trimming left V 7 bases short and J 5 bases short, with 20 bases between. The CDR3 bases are TGTGCCAGCACCGGGGGACAGACCCGGGGAACCGGGGAGCTGTTTTTT. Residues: CASTGGQTRGTGELFF.

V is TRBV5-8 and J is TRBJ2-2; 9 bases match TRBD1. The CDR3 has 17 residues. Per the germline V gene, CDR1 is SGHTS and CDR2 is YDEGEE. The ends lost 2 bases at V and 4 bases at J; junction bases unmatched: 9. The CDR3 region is CASSLPGTGKGTGELFF. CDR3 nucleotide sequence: TGTGCCAGCAGCTTACCCGGGACAGGGAAGGGCACCGGGGAGCTGTTTTTT.

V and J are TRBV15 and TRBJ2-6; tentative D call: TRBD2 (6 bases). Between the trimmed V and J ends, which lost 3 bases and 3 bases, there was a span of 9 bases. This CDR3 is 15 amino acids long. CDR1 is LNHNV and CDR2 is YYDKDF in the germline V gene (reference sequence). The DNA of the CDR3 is TGTGCCACCAGCAGGGGGGGACTTGGGGCCAACGTCCTGACTTTC. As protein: CATSRGGLGANVLTF.